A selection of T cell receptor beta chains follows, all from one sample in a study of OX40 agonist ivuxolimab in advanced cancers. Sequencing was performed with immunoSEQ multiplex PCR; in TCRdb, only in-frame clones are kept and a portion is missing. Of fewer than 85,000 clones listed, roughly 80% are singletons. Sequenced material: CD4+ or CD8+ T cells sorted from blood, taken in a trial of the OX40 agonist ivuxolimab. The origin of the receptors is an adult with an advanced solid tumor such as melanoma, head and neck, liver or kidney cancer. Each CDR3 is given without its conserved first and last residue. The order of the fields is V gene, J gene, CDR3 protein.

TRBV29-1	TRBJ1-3	SVEETSGNTIY
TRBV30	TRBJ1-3	AWSVPRSGNTIY
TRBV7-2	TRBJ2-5	ASSLYGGETQY
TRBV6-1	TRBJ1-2	ASSEVGSYGYT
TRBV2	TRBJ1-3	ASTPERNTIY
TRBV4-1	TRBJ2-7	ASSQAGTRVGEQY
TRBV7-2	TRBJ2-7	ASSNAVGYEQY
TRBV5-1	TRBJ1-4	ASSTGTANEKLF
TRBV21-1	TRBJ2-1	ASSTRTSGGAWEQF
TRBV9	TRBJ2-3	ASGRGEANTDTQY
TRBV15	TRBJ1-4	ATSRDIGQSNEKLF
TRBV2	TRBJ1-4	AVSPGNEKLF
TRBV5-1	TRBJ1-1	ASSLRTGRGTEAF
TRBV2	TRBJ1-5	ASRGSDQPQH
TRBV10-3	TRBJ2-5	AISDPIAGASQETQY
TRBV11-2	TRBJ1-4	ASSFEGVRKLF
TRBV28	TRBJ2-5	ASSFWRTGVTQY
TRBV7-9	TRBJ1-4	ASSLTGPNEKLF
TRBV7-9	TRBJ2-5	ASSLPLLAGQETQY
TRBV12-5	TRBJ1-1	ASGPRESEAF
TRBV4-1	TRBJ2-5	ASSQKNPSGSGDLMETQY
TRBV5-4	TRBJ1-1	ASSLASKRNTEAF
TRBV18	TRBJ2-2	ASSPGQGDTGELF
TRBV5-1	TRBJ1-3	ASSLGLTSSGNTIY
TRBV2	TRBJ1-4	ASMRDEKLF
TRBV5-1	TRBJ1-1	ASSFSANTEAF
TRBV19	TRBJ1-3	ASSRQLSGNTIY
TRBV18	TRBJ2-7	ASSPDEGLGQY
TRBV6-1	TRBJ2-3	ASSVGQPGDTQY
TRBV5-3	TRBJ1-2	AFRLPYGYT
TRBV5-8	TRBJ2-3	ASSLVQVADTQY
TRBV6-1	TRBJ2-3	ASSEVHSFTDTQY